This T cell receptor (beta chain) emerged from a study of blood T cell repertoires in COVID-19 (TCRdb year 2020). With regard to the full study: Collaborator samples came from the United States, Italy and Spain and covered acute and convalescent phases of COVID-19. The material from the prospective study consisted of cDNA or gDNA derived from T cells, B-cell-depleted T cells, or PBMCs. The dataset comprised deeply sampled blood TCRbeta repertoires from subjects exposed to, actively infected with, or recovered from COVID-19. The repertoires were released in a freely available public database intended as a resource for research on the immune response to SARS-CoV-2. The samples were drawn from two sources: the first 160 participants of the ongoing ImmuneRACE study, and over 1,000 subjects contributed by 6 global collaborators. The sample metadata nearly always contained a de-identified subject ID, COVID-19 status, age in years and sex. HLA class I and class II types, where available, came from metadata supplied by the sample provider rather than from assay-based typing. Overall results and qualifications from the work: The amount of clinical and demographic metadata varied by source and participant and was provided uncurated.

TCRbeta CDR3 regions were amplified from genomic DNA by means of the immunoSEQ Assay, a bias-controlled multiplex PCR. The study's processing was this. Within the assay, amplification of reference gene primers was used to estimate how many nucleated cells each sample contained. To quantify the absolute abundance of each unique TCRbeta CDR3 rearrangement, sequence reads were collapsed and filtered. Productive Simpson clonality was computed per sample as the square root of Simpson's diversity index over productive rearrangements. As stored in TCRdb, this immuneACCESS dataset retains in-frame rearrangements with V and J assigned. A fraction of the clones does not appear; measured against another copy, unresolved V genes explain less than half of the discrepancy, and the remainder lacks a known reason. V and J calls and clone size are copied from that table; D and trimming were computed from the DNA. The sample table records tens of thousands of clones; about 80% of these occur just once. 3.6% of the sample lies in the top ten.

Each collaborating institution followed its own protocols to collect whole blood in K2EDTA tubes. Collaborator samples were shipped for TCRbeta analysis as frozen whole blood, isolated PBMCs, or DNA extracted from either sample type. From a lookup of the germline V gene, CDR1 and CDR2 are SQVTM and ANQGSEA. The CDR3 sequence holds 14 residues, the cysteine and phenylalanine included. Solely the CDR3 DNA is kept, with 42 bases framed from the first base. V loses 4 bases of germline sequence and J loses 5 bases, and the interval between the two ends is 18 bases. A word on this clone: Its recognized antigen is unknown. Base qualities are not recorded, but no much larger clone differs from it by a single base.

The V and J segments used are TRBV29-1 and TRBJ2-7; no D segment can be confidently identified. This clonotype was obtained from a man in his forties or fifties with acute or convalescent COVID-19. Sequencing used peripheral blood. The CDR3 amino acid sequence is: CSVARPNTDNEQYF. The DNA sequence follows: TGCAGCGTTGCCCGACCGAACACAGACAACGAGCAGTACTTC.